The clone carrying this TCR beta chain was detected a few times. Its antigen is still unknown. MiXCR, applied by TCRdb to the reads, yields one record per CDR3 protein. The table records 400,000 to 550,000 distinct CDR3 sequences, about 10% of them present only once. The sample originates from a study of T cell repertoires in cytomegalovirus infection. Study observations and caveats: Cumulative public TCR beta family frequency identified CMV carriers with the relevant HLA.

The V gene's germline CDR1 is ENHRY and CDR2 SYGVKD. With V trimmed by 7 bases and J by 4 bases, 8 bases remained unmatched. The CDR3 has 14 residues. The sequence was collected from a human donor in good health (CMV status not recorded). Some clones in this sample may be carry-over from other donors' samples. This chain links TRBV10-3 with TRBJ1-1, with TRBD1 matching 8 bases. Sequenced input: PBMCs. DNA of the CDR3: TGTGCCATCACCCCGGACAGGGTTAGCACTGAAGCTTTCTTT. Translating gives CAITPDRVSTEAFF.